At least ten counts were recorded for the clone carrying this T cell receptor (beta chain). Its antigen is undetermined. MiXCR was run by TCRdb on the 5' RACE reads, yielding one entry per CDR3 protein. This table has hundreds of thousands of distinct CDR3 sequences, around 6.1% appearing once. This sample is part of a study of identical twins. Notes on the study in general: Abundant beta clonotypes from cord blood bore fewer insertions; memory repertoires lacked this pattern.

Germline V gene lookup returns CDR1 MDHEN and CDR2 SYDVKM. This CDR3 spans 15 amino acids. V dropped 5 bases and J dropped 5; count of bases not matched to a gene: 5. This sequence was found in a man between 18 and 29 years old in good health. The chain links TRBV28 to TRBJ2-1; 11 bases are shared with TRBD2. The sample comprised naive T cells sorted from blood. CDR3 sequence (DNA): TGTGCCAGCAGTACGCTGACTAGCGGGAACAATGAGCAGTTCTTC. Protein: CASSTLTSGNNEQFF.